This entry lists 22 T cell receptor beta chains sequenced from one sample in a study of shared clonotypes between healthy human individuals. Produced via immunoSEQ multiplex PCR; TCRdb's table is partial and in-frame only. The sample records roughly 1,000,000 clones, around 78% being singletons. The source material was memory CD4+ T cells from PBMCs. Described subset: CD45RA-negative fraction. Source of these receptors: a man aged 18 to 29 in good health. Some clones in this sample may be carry-over from other donors' samples.

The J gene is TRBJ1-4, the V gene TRBV5-4, with D hard to call. Germline lookup yields CDR1 SGHNT and CDR2 YYREEE (reference sequence). The CDR3 is made up of 15 amino acids. Trimming removed 0 bases at V and 3 bases at J, with 9 bases between. CDR3 in DNA: TGTGCCAGCAGCTTGGCCGGGATGTCTAATGAAAAACTGTTTTTT. It translates to CASSLAGMSNEKLFF.

This chain links TRBV11-2 with TRBJ2-3; D might be TRBD1 (8 bases). V was shortened by 7 bases and J by 0 bases, with 20 bases between the two germline ends. Germline loops: CDR1 SGHAT, CDR2 FQNNGV. The CDR3 has 17 residues. The DNA for the CDR3 is TGTGCCAGCACCCAGGGGGCTAGCGGAACTAGCACAGATACGCAGTATTTT. This translates into CASTQGASGTSTDTQYF. Combining the CDR3 with reference TRBV11-2 and TRBJ2-3 gives the whole variable domain EAGVAQSPRYKIIEKRQSVAFWCNPISGHATLYWYQQILGQGPKLLIQFQNNGVVDDSQLPKDRFSAERLKGVDSTLKIQPAKLEDSAVYLCASTQGASGTSTDTQYFGPGTRLTVL.

The chain couples TRBV6-5 to TRBJ1-5, with TRBD1 identical over 8 bases. Germline CDR1 MNHEY, CDR2 SVGAGI. CDR3 size: 13 residues. J gave up 7 bases and V 6 bases, and 5 bases lay outside the gene matches. CDR3 sequence: CASSSTGGQPQHF. CDR3 DNA sequence: TGTGCCAGCAGCTCCACAGGGGGGCAGCCCCAGCATTTT.

V and J are TRBV2 and TRBJ1-1; D unclear. Between the trimmed V and J ends, which lost 7 bases and 1 base, there was a span of 10 bases. The CDR3 contains 13 residues. Germline CDR1 and CDR2: SNHLY and FYNNEI. CDR3: CASKKEENTEAFF. The CDR3 bases are TGTGCCAGCAAGAAGGAGGAGAACACTGAAGCTTTCTTT.

The J gene is TRBJ2-3, the V gene TRBV5-1; D unresolved. Trimming cost V 3 bases and J 5 bases, with 4 bases left between them. The germline CDR1 and CDR2 sequences are SGHRS and YFSETQ. The CDR3 is made up of 11 amino acids. The CDR3: CASSSRDTQYF. The CDR3 coding sequence is TGCGCCAGCAGCTCAAGAGATACGCAGTATTTT.

The chain joins TRBV7-2 to TRBJ2-3; tentative D call: TRBD2 (6 bases). In germline, CDR1 is SGHTA, CDR2 FQGNSA. This CDR3 is built from 15 residues. V shed 7 bases and J shed 2 bases, with 16 bases lying between them. The CDR3 here is CASTAGPTLTDTQYF. The CDR3, as DNA: TGTGCCAGCACCGCGGGGCCTACCCTCACAGATACGCAGTATTTT.

There are many counts of this clone. The CDR3: CAWGAVAEAFF. The CDR3 DNA is TGTGCCTGGGGGGCTGTGGCTGAAGCTTTCTTT. The chain has TRBV30 and TRBJ1-1, with D perhaps matching TRBD1 (5 bases). CDR1 and CDR2 (germline): GTSNPN, SVGIG (reference sequence). CDR3 size: 11 residues. V lost 5 bases and J lost 6, with 10 bases in between.

Of note for this clone: With a much larger clone just one base away, this may be a read error. The identical CDR3 is also encoded by other nucleotide sequences in the sample. The chain has TRBV15 and TRBJ2-3, with unresolved D. The CDR3 covers 13 residues. V lost 1 base and J 4 bases, leaving 6 bases between the germline ends. Per germline, CDR1 LNHNV and CDR2 YYDKDF (reference sequence). CDR3 loop: CATSRGLADTQYF. CDR3 coding DNA: TGTGCCACCAGCAGAGGTCTGGCAGATACGCAGTATTTT.

This rearrangement joins TRBV28 to TRBJ1-5; D is perhaps TRBD1 (5 bases). Trimming left V 5 bases short and J 3 bases short, with 11 bases between. Germline CDR1 MDHEN, CDR2 SYDVKM. The CDR3 loop spans 14 amino acids. The CDR3 is CASSPQGYNQPQHF. CDR3 coding DNA: TGTGCCAGCAGTCCCCAGGGCTACAATCAGCCCCAGCATTTT.

The V call is TRBV4-2, the J call TRBJ2-3; 8 bases are a match to TRBD2. From germline, CDR1 is LGHNA and CDR2 YNFKEQ. The CDR3 extends over 19 amino acids. Trimming at V came to 0 bases and at J to 2 bases, leaving 13 bases not matched to a gene. CDR3 sequence (DNA): TGTGCCAGCAGCCAAGATTTGGGCCGAACTAGCGGCAACACAGATACGCAGTATTTT. Amino acids: CASSQDLGRTSGNTDTQYF.

CDR3 sequence reads: CASRGTGEAFF. CDR3 coding DNA: TGTGCCAGTAGGGGGACAGGAGAAGCTTTCTTT. This chain links TRBV19 with TRBJ1-1, with TRBD1 identical over 8 bases. After removal of 6 bases from V and 8 bases from J, the junction contained 2 bases not matched to a gene. Germline CDR1 is LNHDA and CDR2 is SQIVND (reference sequence). The CDR3 length is 11 residues. Based on the CDR3 plus reference TRBV19 and TRBJ1-1, the full variable domain is DGGITQSPKYLFRKEGQNVTLSCEQNLNHDAMYWYRQDPGQGLRLIYYSQIVNDFQKGDIAEGYSVSREKKESFPLTVTSAQKNPTAFYLCASRGTGEAFFGQGTRLTVV.

This chain connects TRBV29-1 to TRBJ2-7; 8 bases align to TRBD1. Germline V CDR1 and CDR2: SQVTM, ANQGSEA. V lost 0 bases, J lost 2 bases, and 9 bases stayed unmatched. This CDR3 spans 16 amino acids. This CDR3 reads CSVEDPGTGGTYEQYF. The DNA of the CDR3 is TGCAGCGTTGAAGACCCGGGGACAGGAGGAACCTACGAGCAGTACTTC.

The chain couples TRBV5-1 to TRBJ2-7; 7 bases match TRBD1. CDR3 length: 14 amino acids. The ends lost 5 bases at V and 5 bases at J; junction bases unmatched: 10. Germline-derived CDR1 and CDR2 are SGHRS and YFSETQ. CDR3 in DNA: TGCGCCAGCAGTACCACAGGGGCCCGGGACGAGCAGTACTTC. Its translation is CASSTTGARDEQYF.

The chain recombines TRBV6-1 with TRBJ2-1; perhaps TRBD2 as D (5 bases). The germline V and J ends were trimmed by 4 bases and 4 bases, with 17 bases remaining between them. CDR1 is MNHNS and CDR2 is SASEGT in the germline V gene. The CDR3 totals 16 residues. The CDR3 here is CASSGESGKMYNEQFF. DNA for the CDR3: TGTGCCAGCAGTGGAGAGTCGGGAAAAATGTACAATGAGCAGTTCTTC.

This chain connects TRBV5-1 to TRBJ1-5; a possible D gene is TRBD1 (5 bases). The CDR3 totals 15 residues. The V and J ends lost 0 bases and 7 bases respectively, with 14 bases between them. Looked up from germline, CDR1 is SGHRS and CDR2 is YFSETQ. Written as DNA, the CDR3 is TGCGCCAGCAGCTTGGAGGGGAACTATCAACAGCCCCAGCATTTT. Translated, it gives CASSLEGNYQQPQHF.

The chain employs TRBV4-3 and TRBJ1-1, with D possibly TRBD1 on 5 matching bases. V was trimmed by 1 base and J by 0 bases, leaving 9 bases between them. This CDR3 is 15 amino acids long. CDR1 is LGHNA, CDR2 YSLEER, per germline. CDR3 in amino acids: CASSQAGRLNTEAFF. The DNA of the CDR3 is TGCGCCAGCAGCCAAGCGGGGCGGCTGAACACTGAAGCTTTCTTT.

The chain uses TRBV30 and TRBJ2-5; 8 bases are a match to TRBD2. The end of the DNA aligns better with TRBJ2-7, so the J call may be wrong. Germline V gives CDR1 GTSNPN, CDR2 SVGIG (reference sequence). There are 18 residues in the CDR3. The CDR3 loop reads CAWTPVAGPTTTRYEQYF. CDR3 nucleotide sequence: TGTGCCTGGACGCCAGTAGCGGGACCAACCACTACTAGATACGAGCAGTACTTC.

The chain is built from TRBV4-1 and TRBJ2-1, with TRBD2 identical over 8 bases. The trim removed 1 base at V and 8 bases at J, leaving 4 bases unmatched. This CDR3 region has 14 residues. Germline CDR1 is MGHRA and CDR2 is YSYEKL. In nucleotides, the CDR3 is TGCGCCAGCAGCCAAGTCACTAGCGGTGATGAGCAGTTCTTC. Translating gives CASSQVTSGDEQFF.

The chain employs TRBV28 and TRBJ2-4; maybe TRBD2 (5 bases). Trimming left V 4 bases short and J 6 bases short, with 13 bases between. The CDR3 loop spans 14 amino acids. The germline gives CDR1 MDHEN, CDR2 SYDVKM. CDR3 in DNA: TGTGCCAGCAGTTCCTTAGCGAGACGAAACATTCAGTACTTC. Protein product: CASSSLARRNIQYF.

This clone has more than one count but fewer than ten. The chain recombines TRBV29-1 with TRBJ1-1; no definite D call. CDR1 SQVTM and CDR2 ANQGSEA come from the germline V gene. The CDR3 is 12 residues long. V was pared by 4 bases and J by 1 base, with 7 bases between. CDR3 nucleotides: TGCAGCGTTGGGCGGGGGAACACTGAAGCTTTCTTT. Amino acid sequence: CSVGRGNTEAFF.

This clone was detected a few times. Other DNA sequences in this sample translate to the same CDR3. The chain has TRBV18 and TRBJ1-1; D unclear. Per germline, CDR1 KGHSH and CDR2 LQKENI. This CDR3 contains 12 residues. Trimming left V 2 bases short and J 7 bases short, with 8 bases between. The CDR3 DNA is TGTGCCAGCTCACCAGCGGGCGGTGAAGCTTTCTTT. Translated: CASSPAGGEAFF.

V gene TRBV18 combines with J gene TRBJ1-5; no firm D call. V lost 3 bases and J 3 bases, leaving 6 bases between the germline ends. The CDR3 runs 13 residues. Germline V gene sequence: CDR1 KGHSH, CDR2 LQKENI. CDR3 DNA sequence: TGTGCCAGCTCACCCCAGCCCAATCAGCCCCAGCATTTT. It translates to CASSPQPNQPQHF.